Below are 15 T cell receptor beta chains sequenced from a single sample in a study of CXCR3-negative and CXCR3-positive naive CD8 T cells (dated by TCRdb to the late 2010s). Their antigens remain unidentified. Sequenced using a NextSeq 550. The Human TCR Profiling Kit (MiLaboratory) was used to prepare UMI-labeled 5' RACE TRB cDNA libraries. TCRdb reprocessed the reads and provides one entry for every CDR3 protein sequence; no DNA is given. This specimen's table enumerates around 95,000 distinct CDR3 sequences. The biggest ten clones account for 1.1% of the sample. Beyond this particular receptor, the publication reports: Compared with CXCR3-negative naive cells, CXCR3-positive naive cells had TRB CDR3s with higher hydrophobicity (lower Kidera factor 4), lower energy, and higher strength and volume indices.

Sequenced material: naive CXCR3+ CD8+ T cells from blood. Explained via the paper, the cell subset or site label denotes: CD45RO-CCR7+CD27+CD95- naive CD8+ T cells expressing CXCR3 (TNR3+). All receptors come from a human donor in good health. Some clones in this sample may be carry-over from other donors' samples.

CDR3 residues: CSVSDKNTGELFF. The rearrangement links TRBV29-1 to TRBJ2-2. CDR1 and CDR2 from the germline V gene are SQVTM and ANQGSEA. The CDR3 loop spans 13 amino acids.

This chain connects TRBV7-9 to TRBJ1-6. CDR1 and CDR2 from the germline V gene are SEHNR and FQNEAQ (reference sequence). CDR3 length: 16 amino acids. CDR3 protein: CASSHREGGSNSPLHF.

V gene TRBV4-1 combines with J gene TRBJ2-3. The CDR3 is 13 residues long. The V gene's germline CDR1 is MGHRA and CDR2 YSYEKL. This CDR3 is CASSQMPTATQYF.

The rearrangement uses TRBV6-5 and TRBJ2-1. CDR1 is MNHEY and CDR2 is SVGAGI in the germline V gene. CDR3 length: 11 residues. The CDR3 is CASSYLDEQFF.

The rearrangement uses TRBV20-1 and TRBJ2-5; TCRdb's D call of TRBD1 is untestable without DNA. The CDR3 covers 16 residues. Per the germline V gene, CDR1 is DFQATT and CDR2 is SNEGSKA (reference sequence). The CDR3 sequence is CSARDPSGGYQETQYF.

The rearrangement uses TRBV29-1 and TRBJ1-4. This CDR3 is built from 12 residues. Germline V CDR1 and CDR2: SQVTM, ANQGSEA. CDR3 in amino acids: CSVVWGGEKLFF.

This sequence joins TRBV19 and TRBJ2-1. The CDR3 has 13 amino acids. Germline CDR1 is LNHDA and CDR2 is SQIVND (reference sequence). CDR3: CASSIASYNEQFF.

This chain links TRBV12-3 or TRBV12-4 with TRBJ2-1; TCRdb indicates TRBD1, and absent DNA this call remains unverified. The CDR3 contains 16 residues. The CDR3 is CASSTPRGSWNNEQFF.

The V call is TRBV10-3, the J call TRBJ2-7; without DNA, the TCRdb call of TRBD2 cannot be checked. This CDR3 has 14 residues. CDR1 and CDR2 from the germline V gene are ENHRY and SYGVKD. CDR3 amino acids: CAIGGGGASYEQYF.

This chain connects TRBV28 to TRBJ2-7. The CDR3 totals 14 residues. In germline, CDR1 is MDHEN, CDR2 SYDVKM. CDR3 residues: CASSSRTDSYEQYF.

The chain joins TRBV6-1 to TRBJ2-7; the D call of TRBD2 rests on TCRdb alone, since no DNA is present to check it. This CDR3 comprises 14 residues. The germline CDR1 and CDR2 sequences are MNHNS and SASEGT. CDR3: CASTARTAPLEQYF.

V gene TRBV7-3 combines with J gene TRBJ2-3. The CDR3 runs 15 residues. Germline V CDR1 and CDR2: SGHTA, FQGTGA. CDR3 sequence reads: CASSRGEVYTDTQYF.

The genes are TRBV12-3 or TRBV12-4 and TRBJ2-3; TCRdb reports TRBD2, a call that lacks DNA to check it against. This CDR3 contains 15 residues. The chain's CDR3 is CASSLSGLSTDTQYF.

The chain has TRBV6-2 or TRBV6-3 and TRBJ2-3. The germline V gene has CDR1 MNHEY and CDR2 SVGEGT. CDR3 size: 14 residues. CDR3 sequence reads: CASSYPTSLDTKYF.

The CDR3 sequence: CSVEDRTYEQYF. This chain uses TRBV29-1 with TRBJ2-7. CDR3 size: 12 residues. Germline CDR1 and CDR2: SQVTM and ANQGSEA.